A selection of T cell receptor beta chains follows, all from one sample in a study of CD8 T cells in Susac syndrome. TCRdb reprocessed the immunoSEQ multiplex PCR reads via MiXCR and lists one record per CDR3 protein. The data contain nearly 200,000 distinct CDR3 sequences, over 90% of them seen just once; the ten biggest clones take up 0.093%. Sequencing was performed on CD4+ T cells from PBMCs. The receptors derive from a human donor with multiple sclerosis. The CDR3 runs from the conserved cysteine through the conserved F or W. A D gene is named only where the DNA matches it firmly. Clone size appears in some rows only: once, few, many, or a class for an expanded clone.

-,TRBJ2-6,-,TRBV5-6,CASSLELGANVLTF,TGTGCCAGCAGCTTGGAACTGGGGGCCAACGTCCTGACTTTC
-,TRBJ1-6,-,TRBV6-6,CASSSPRGTGSPLHF,TGTGCCAGCAGTTCCCCGAGGGGGACGGGGTCACCCCTCCACTTT
TRBD1,TRBJ1-4,-,TRBV6-4,CASSRQGGEKLFF,TGTGCCAGCAGTCGACAGGGTGGCGAAAAACTGTTTTTT
-,TRBJ2-7,-,TRBV25-1,CASQGWEQYF,TGTGCCAGTCAAGGGTGGGAGCAGTACTTC
TRBD2,TRBJ2-1,-,TRBV29-1,CSVGGAGTRKFYNEQFF,TGCAGCGTTGGGGGAGCGGGAACGAGGAAGTTTTACAATGAGCAGTTCTTC
-,TRBJ1-1,once,TRBV15,CATSSVAREAFF,TGTGCCACCAGCAGTGTGGCGAGGGAAGCTTTCTTT
TRBD2,TRBJ2-2,-,TRBV3-1,CASSNVLSGGATGELFF,TGTGCCAGCAGCAACGTCCTGAGCGGGGGGGCCACCGGGGAGCTGTTTTTT
-,TRBJ2-1,-,TRBV12-5,CASGLYASNEQFF,TGTGCTAGTGGTTTGTACGCCTCCAATGAGCAGTTCTTC
-,TRBJ2-7,once,TRBV29-1,CSVIQGYEQYF,TGCAGCGTCATCCAGGGTTACGAGCAGTACTTC
TRBD2,TRBJ2-2,-,TRBV29-1,CSVGYRASGSGELFF,TGCAGCGTTGGTTATCGGGCTAGCGGCTCCGGGGAGCTGTTTTTT
TRBD2,TRBJ2-3,-,TRBV20-1,CSARVRSGSADTQYF,TGCAGTGCTAGAGTCCGTAGCGGGAGTGCAGATACGCAGTATTTT
-,TRBJ1-5,-,TRBV20-1,CSAREQGSGNQPQHF,TGCAGTGCTAGAGAACAGGGTTCTGGCAATCAGCCCCAGCATTTT
TRBD2,TRBJ2-3,-,TRBV10-3,CAISARSGIIDTQYF,TGTGCCATCAGTGCACGTAGCGGGATCATAGATACGCAGTATTTT
TRBD1,TRBJ1-2,-,TRBV27,CASSRDPRQGIIYGYTF,TGTGCCAGCAGTCGGGACCCAAGACAGGGAATTATCTATGGCTACACCTTC
-,TRBJ2-3,-,TRBV24-1,CATSEPTSTPLQYF,TGTGCCACCAGTGAACCCACCTCGACCCCGCTGCAGTATTTT
-,TRBJ2-7,-,TRBV2,CASSEDGGEQYF,TGTGCCAGCAGTGAAGATGGGGGCGAGCAGTACTTC
-,TRBJ2-5,-,TRBV5-1,CASSLLVRETQYF,TGCGCCAGCAGCTTGTTGGTTCGAGAGACCCAGTACTTC
TRBD1,TRBJ1-3,-,TRBV29-1,CSVQQGGSSSGNTIYF,TGCAGCGTCCAACAGGGGGGCTCATCCTCTGGAAACACCATATATTTT
-,TRBJ2-7,-,TRBV3-1,CASSPVTGRKSYEQYF,TGTGCCAGCAGCCCGGTAACAGGGAGGAAGTCCTACGAGCAGTACTTC
TRBD2,TRBJ2-3,-,TRBV29-1,CSGGLAGTTDTQYF,TGCAGCGGAGGACTAGCGGGGACCACAGATACGCAGTATTTT
-,TRBJ2-7,-,TRBV3-1,CASSQDLSGGREQYF,TGTGCCAGCAGCCAAGATCTAAGCGGTGGGCGCGAGCAGTACTTC
TRBD2,TRBJ2-3,once,TRBV27,CASSFLAGGGTDTQYF,TGTGCCAGCAGTTTCCTAGCGGGAGGGGGTACAGATACGCAGTATTTT
-,TRBJ2-7,-,TRBV20-1,CSAKENHEQYF,TGCAGTGCTAAGGAGAATCACGAGCAGTACTTC
-,TRBJ2-2,-,TRBV30,CAWSWWEKAGELFF,TGTGCCTGGAGTTGGTGGGAGAAGGCCGGGGAGCTGTTTTTT
-,TRBJ1-2,-,TRBV29-1,CSGGGFVGGYTF,TGCAGCGGCGGCGGGTTCGTGGGGGGCTACACCTTC
TRBD1,TRBJ2-1,-,TRBV29-1,CSVLGQGAYNEQFF,TGCAGCGTCCTAGGACAGGGGGCTTACAATGAGCAGTTCTTC
-,TRBJ1-5,-,TRBV6-5,CASSPGGRRNQPQHF,TGTGCCAGCAGTCCCGGTGGCAGGAGGAATCAGCCCCAGCATTTT
-,TRBJ2-5,-,TRBV3-1,CASSQVPFQETQYF,TGTGCCAGCAGCCAAGTTCCCTTCCAAGAGACCCAGTACTTC
TRBD2,TRBJ2-5,-,TRBV7-8,CASSPEVAGGSWMETQYF,TGTGCCAGCAGCCCTGAGGTGGCGGGGGGTTCGTGGATGGAGACCCAGTACTTC
TRBD2,TRBJ2-5,-,TRBV20-1,CSASQAGIETQYF,TGCAGTGCGAGCCAAGCGGGGATAGAGACCCAGTACTTC
-,TRBJ1-3,once,TRBV15,CATSRDHDSLSGNTIYF,TGTGCCACCAGCAGAGATCATGATAGCCTCTCTGGAAACACCATATATTTT
-,TRBJ1-2,-,TRBV18,CASSGSGSIYGYTF,TGTGCCAGCTCAGGGTCGGGCTCAATCTATGGCTACACCTTC
-,TRBJ2-1,once,TRBV3-1,CASSLQGKTEQFF,TGTGCCAGCAGCCTACAAGGGAAAACTGAGCAGTTCTTC
TRBD1,TRBJ1-2,-,TRBV12-3/TRBV12-4,CASRQQGTYGYTF,TGTGCCAGCAGACAACAGGGGACGTATGGCTACACCTTC
-,TRBJ1-5,-,TRBV7-8,CASSLVRLGSQHF,TGTGCCAGCAGCTTAGTCCGCCTTGGATCCCAGCATTTT
TRBD1,TRBJ1-2,-,TRBV18,CASSNPLLQGNYGYTF,TGTGCCAGCTCAAACCCACTCTTACAGGGGAACTATGGCTACACCTTC
TRBD1,TRBJ1-2,-,TRBV9,CASEAGQGAHGYTF,TGTGCCAGCGAGGCAGGACAGGGGGCCCATGGCTACACCTTC
TRBD1,TRBJ2-2,-,TRBV24-1,CATSDFDRGGELFF,TGTGCCACCAGTGATTTTGACAGGGGCGGGGAGCTGTTTTTT
TRBD2,TRBJ2-7,-,TRBV18,CASSSTSLSGLAGNPRTYEQYF,TGTGCCAGCTCATCCACGAGCCTATCCGGACTAGCGGGCAACCCTAGAACCTACGAGCAGTACTTC
-,TRBJ1-5,-,TRBV12-3/TRBV12-4,CASSINNAGQPQHF,TGTGCCAGCAGCATCAACAACGCGGGTCAGCCCCAGCATTTT
-,TRBJ2-6,-,TRBV9,CASSPQGLANVLTF,TGTGCCAGCAGCCCTCAAGGTTTGGCCAACGTCCTGACTTTC
TRBD2,TRBJ2-3,-,TRBV20-1,CSALSGRGAKDTQYF,TGCAGTGCGCTTTCGGGGCGGGGGGCTAAAGATACGCAGTATTTT
-,TRBJ2-6,-,TRBV29-1,CSVGSGANVLTF,TGCAGCGTTGGGTCGGGGGCCAACGTCCTGACTTTC
TRBD2,TRBJ2-7,-,TRBV3-1,CASSQVGSGDSYEQYF,TGTGCCAGCAGCCAAGTGGGTAGCGGGGATTCCTACGAGCAGTACTTC
-,TRBJ1-1,-,TRBV25-1,CASTRSDTEAFF,TGTGCCAGCACCCGGAGTGACACTGAAGCTTTCTTT
TRBD1,TRBJ1-1,-,TRBV29-1,CSAKGQVNTEAFF,TGCAGCGCGAAAGGACAGGTGAACACTGAAGCTTTCTTT
-,TRBJ1-2,-,TRBV20-1,CSADGDLNYGYTF,TGCAGTGCTGATGGGGATTTAAACTATGGCTACACCTTC